Following are 8 T cell receptor beta chains from one sample sequenced in a study of cytomegalovirus exposure and HLA in healthy donors. The PCR made use of 60 Vbeta and 13 Jbeta primers. Sequencing was performed with immunoSEQ multiplex PCR; in TCRdb, only in-frame clones are kept and a portion is missing. The profile shows 35,000 to 40,000 clones, around three fifths of them singletons. The specimen was PBMCs. These receptors were collected from a man aged 50-59 years in good health and CMV-seropositive.

J is TRBJ2-7 and V is TRBV28, with 9 positions matching TRBD1. This CDR3 has 15 amino acids. From germline, CDR1 is MDHEN and CDR2 SYDVKM. V was clipped by 6 bases and J by 4 bases; unmatched bases: 10. The CDR3: CASSRLGTGLYEQYF. The CDR3 DNA follows: TGTGCCAGCAGCCGTCTGGGGACAGGGCTATACGAGCAGTACTTC.

This sequence joins TRBV7-8 and TRBJ2-7; no clear D gene. There are 13 residues in the CDR3. V was trimmed by 1 base and J by 3 bases, leaving 7 bases between them. Per the germline V gene, CDR1 is SGHVS and CDR2 is FQNEAQ. CDR3 bases: TGTGCCAGCAGCTTAGAAGGAGTCTACGAGCAGTACTTC. This sequence encodes CASSLEGVYEQYF.

V usage is TRBV18 and J usage is TRBJ2-1, with a possible D match to TRBD1 (8 bases). The germline V and J ends were trimmed by 5 bases and 3 bases, with 17 bases remaining between them. Germline CDR1 is KGHSH and CDR2 is LQKENI. The CDR3 is 16 amino acids. The CDR3 reads CASSSGQGGVYNEQFF. As DNA, the CDR3 is TGTGCCAGCTCATCCGGACAGGGAGGGGTCTACAATGAGCAGTTCTTC. Using reference TRBV18 and TRBJ2-1 for the parts outside the CDR3, the full variable domain is NAGVMQNPRHLVRRRGQEARLRCSPMKGHSHVYWYRQLPEEGLKFMVYLQKENIIDESGMPKERFSAEFPKEGPSILRIQQVVRGDSAAYFCASSSGQGGVYNEQFFGPGTRLTVL.

This clone was observed once. The gene calls are TRBV27 and TRBJ2-7; maybe TRBD2 (5 bases). V was shortened by 6 bases and J by 3 bases, with 15 bases between the two germline ends. The CDR3 sequence is 14 residues long. Germline V gene data show CDR1 as MNHEY and CDR2 as SMNVEV (reference sequence). The CDR3 DNA sequence: TGTGCCAGCAGCCCCGGGGTGACGTTCTACGAGCAGTACTTC. It encodes CASSPGVTFYEQYF.

This clone was counted only a few times. This sequence joins TRBV6-1 and TRBJ1-5; D is perhaps TRBD1 (6 bases). Looked up from germline, CDR1 is MNHNS and CDR2 is SASEGT. V lost 5 bases and J lost 1, with 12 bases in between. The CDR3 is 15 residues long. The CDR3 protein is CASSPSRGSNQPQHF. In DNA form, the CDR3 reads TGTGCCAGCAGTCCCTCCAGGGGCAGCAATCAGCCCCAGCATTTT.

This clone occurred once. This chain joins TRBV6-6 and TRBJ1-1; TRBD1 matches 12 bases. V gave up 2 bases and J gave up 1 base; unmatched junction bases: 2. The CDR3 runs 16 residues. The germline V gene has CDR1 MNHNY and CDR2 SVGAGI (reference sequence). DNA for the CDR3: TGTGCCAGCAGTTACGGGACAGGGGGCACGAACACTGAAGCTTTCTTT. Translation: CASSYGTGGTNTEAFF.

This clone was seen more than once but under ten times. The chain recombines TRBV4-3 with TRBJ2-3; D is possibly TRBD2 (6 bases). Germline V gene data show CDR1 as LGHNA and CDR2 as YSLEER. V shed 4 bases and J shed 2 bases, with 13 bases lying between them. The CDR3 spans 15 residues. The CDR3 loop is CASSPTTGVTDTQYF. In nucleotides, the CDR3 is TGCGCCAGCAGCCCCACTACGGGGGTCACAGATACGCAGTATTTT.

The V gene is TRBV11-2, the J gene TRBJ1-6; possibly TRBD1 for D (5 bases). Trimming cost V 6 bases and J 6 bases, with 15 bases left between them. This CDR3 comprises 15 residues. The germline CDR1 and CDR2 sequences are SGHAT and FQNNGV. CDR3 region: CASRPYGGSNSPLHF. The CDR3 DNA is TGTGCCAGCAGGCCTTATGGGGGGTCTAATTCACCCCTCCACTTT.